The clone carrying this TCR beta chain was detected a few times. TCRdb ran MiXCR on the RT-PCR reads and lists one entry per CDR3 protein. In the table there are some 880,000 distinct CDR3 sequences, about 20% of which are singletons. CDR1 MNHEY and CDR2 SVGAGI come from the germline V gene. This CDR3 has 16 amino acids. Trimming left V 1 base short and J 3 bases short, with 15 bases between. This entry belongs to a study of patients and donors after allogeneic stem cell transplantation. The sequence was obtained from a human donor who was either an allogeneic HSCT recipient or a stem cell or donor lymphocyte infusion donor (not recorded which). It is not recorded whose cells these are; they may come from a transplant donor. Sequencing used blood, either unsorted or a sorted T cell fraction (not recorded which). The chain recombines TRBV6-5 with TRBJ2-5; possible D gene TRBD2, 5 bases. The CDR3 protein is CASSYFRRLAEETQYF. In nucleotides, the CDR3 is TGTGCCAGCAGTTACTTTCGGCGGCTAGCAGAAGAGACCCAGTACTTC.